This note documents a single T cell receptor (beta chain) sequence. At one boundary the junction diverges from the germline segment, which might be a read error. The data were obtained in a study of blood T cell repertoires in COVID-19. As for the study in general: T cells, B-cell-depleted T cells, or PBMCs provided the cDNA or gDNA that served as material.

Original methodology: Nucleated cell counts were estimated from reference gene primer amplification. Assay used: immunoSEQ multiplex PCR; TCRdb lists only in-frame clones, some missing. For V, J and clone size, that table is used; D and trimming come from the DNA. The data contain over 45,000 clones, about nine tenths of them singletons. From germline, CDR1 is SQVTM and CDR2 ANQGSEA. CDR3 size: 14 residues. This TCR was sampled from a man aged 45-60 years with active COVID-19. Sample: peripheral blood. The V call is TRBV29-1, the J call TRBJ1-2, with a possible D match to TRBD1 (5 bases). CDR3 loop: CSVEDIHQGGALFF. The CDR3 DNA reads as TGCAGCGTTGAAGATATCCATCAAGGTGGGGCTTTATTCTTC. The full variable domain, rest sourced from reference TRBV29-1 and TRBJ1-2, is SAVISQKPSRDICQRGTSLTIQCQVDSQVTMMFWYRQQPGQSLTLIATANQGSEATYESGFVIDKFPISRPNLTFSTLTVSNMSPEDSSIYLCSVEDIHQGGALFFGSGTRLTVV.